What follows are 28 T cell receptor beta chains derived from one specimen sequenced in a study of CXCR3-negative and CXCR3-positive naive CD8 T cells. The method, 5' RACE with UMI labels, was used to prepare the TRB cDNA libraries. TCRdb reanalyzed the 5' RACE reads and collapses them to one entry per CDR3 protein, without DNA. The sample table sets out some 39,000 distinct CDR3 sequences. The specimen was naive CXCR3- CD8+ T cells from blood. Subset in this sample: CD45RO-CCR7+CD27+CD95- naive CD8+ T cells lacking CXCR3 (TNR3-). Receptors were obtained from a human donor in good health. Some clones in this sample may be carry-over from other donors' samples.

V usage is TRBV24-1 and J usage is TRBJ1-6; the D call of TRBD1 rests on TCRdb alone, since no DNA is present to check it. The CDR3 runs to 13 residues. CDR1 KGHDR and CDR2 SFDVKD come from the germline V gene. This chain's CDR3 is CATSEQTDSPLHF.

This clonotype is classed as medium-sized by frequency. The rearrangement joins TRBV28 to TRBJ2-4; TCRdb returns TRBD1, unconfirmable since there is no DNA. In germline, CDR1 is MDHEN, CDR2 SYDVKM. The CDR3 consists of 12 residues. CDR3 protein: CASNRRENIQYF.

This rearrangement joins TRBV28 to TRBJ1-5. In germline, CDR1 is MDHEN, CDR2 SYDVKM. This CDR3 comprises 14 residues. The CDR3 here is CASSLYSSNQPQHF.

The V gene is TRBV7-2, the J gene TRBJ2-3; lacking DNA, the TRBD2 call made by TCRdb goes unchecked. Germline CDR1 is SGHTA and CDR2 is FQGNSA. The CDR3 contains 16 residues. The CDR3 here is CASSFRLAGGPDTQYF.

The V call is TRBV7-3, the J call TRBJ2-1; TCRdb gives TRBD1 as the D gene, but with no DNA this cannot be confirmed. Germline CDR1 is SGHTA and CDR2 is FQGTGA. The CDR3 totals 16 residues. The CDR3 sequence: CASSLGRGGPYNEQFF.

The chain uses TRBV10-3 and TRBJ1-1; as DNA is missing, the TRBD1 call by TCRdb cannot be tested. The CDR3 loop spans 14 amino acids. Germline V CDR1 and CDR2: ENHRY, SYGVKD. The CDR3: CAISEGDSTLEAFF.

This chain links TRBV20-1 with TRBJ2-2; TCRdb outputs TRBD1, but without DNA this stays unchecked. The germline V gene encodes CDR1 DFQATT and CDR2 SNEGSKA (reference sequence). The CDR3 is 14 residues long. CDR3 loop: CSARVTGDTGELFF.

This chain uses TRBV21-1 with TRBJ1-2. TRBV21-1 is an annotated pseudogene. The CDR3 consists of 13 residues. The CDR3 region is CASSKARGVGYTF.

The J gene is TRBJ2-2, the V gene TRBV6-6; TCRdb names TRBD2, which stays unverified in the absence of DNA. The CDR3 extends over 16 amino acids. Germline loops: CDR1 MNHNY, CDR2 SVGAGI (reference sequence). This CDR3 reads CASSYLPRGSTGELFF.

This sequence joins TRBV12-3 or TRBV12-4 and TRBJ2-7. This CDR3 region has 15 residues. The CDR3 sequence: CASSRFRNSSYEQYF.

The genes are TRBV23-1 and TRBJ1-1. TRBV23-1 has ORF status, its function being uncertain. The CDR3 length is 12 residues. CDR3 loop: CASIGGHNEAFF.

The V gene is TRBV7-9, the J gene TRBJ2-3; lacking DNA, the TRBD2 call made by TCRdb goes unchecked. The CDR3 runs 15 residues. Germline assignment: CDR1 SEHNR and CDR2 FQNEAQ (reference sequence). The CDR3 is CASSSDYQSTDTQYF.

The chain links TRBV28 to TRBJ2-1; TCRdb gives TRBD1 as the D gene, but with no DNA this cannot be confirmed. The CDR3 has 16 amino acids. Germline V gene lookup returns CDR1 MDHEN and CDR2 SYDVKM. The CDR3 here is CASSFLHEQGWDEQFF.

J is TRBJ2-1 and V is TRBV12-3 or TRBV12-4; the TCRdb D gene call, TRBD2, has no DNA to confirm it. The CDR3 loop spans 15 amino acids. CDR3: CASSRTSGGYNEQFF.

CDR3 loop: CASSLPAASEAFF. V gene TRBV7-9 combines with J gene TRBJ1-1. Germline V gene data show CDR1 as SEHNR and CDR2 as FQNEAQ (reference sequence). This CDR3 spans 13 amino acids.

The V gene is TRBV29-1, the J gene TRBJ2-7; the D call of TRBD1 rests on TCRdb alone, since no DNA is present to check it. CDR3 length: 13 residues. Germline V lookup: CDR1 SQVTM, CDR2 ANQGSEA. The CDR3 sequence: CSVEAGAFYEQYF.

This chain joins TRBV4-3 and TRBJ1-1; TCRdb's D call of TRBD1 is untestable without DNA. This CDR3 region has 15 residues. Germline V gene data show CDR1 as LGHNA and CDR2 as YSLEER. CDR3 loop: CASSQGGDTGEGAFF.

The gene calls are TRBV4-1 and TRBJ1-4; TCRdb indicates TRBD1, and absent DNA this call remains unverified. Germline V gene data show CDR1 as MGHRA and CDR2 as YSYEKL. This CDR3 comprises 17 residues. The CDR3 region is CASSQSTTTQGNEKLFF.

V is TRBV28 and J is TRBJ2-7; TCRdb names TRBD1, which stays unverified in the absence of DNA. The CDR3 is made up of 15 amino acids. The germline gives CDR1 MDHEN, CDR2 SYDVKM. The CDR3 region is CASSFGDIVTNEQYF.

The rearrangement joins TRBV20-1 to TRBJ2-7. The germline CDR1 and CDR2 sequences are DFQATT and SNEGSKA (reference sequence). This CDR3 has 16 amino acids. CDR3 sequence: CSARDRLAGMPLEQYF.

The chain recombines TRBV29-1 with TRBJ2-7; the TCRdb call, TRBD1, lacks DNA for checking. Germline CDR1 and CDR2: SQVTM and ANQGSEA. The CDR3 contains 14 residues. The CDR3 sequence is CSVDSGQEAYEQYF.

The V and J genes are TRBV7-9 and TRBJ1-1; lacking DNA, the TRBD1 call made by TCRdb goes unchecked. There are 15 residues in the CDR3. Germline V gene sequence: CDR1 SEHNR, CDR2 FQNEAQ (reference sequence). CDR3 sequence reads: CASSLALGENTEAFF.

The rearrangement links TRBV6-5 to TRBJ2-7; checking the TCRdb D call of TRBD1 is not possible without DNA. Germline assignment: CDR1 MNHEY and CDR2 SVGAGI. The CDR3 is made up of 13 amino acids. CDR3 protein: CASSLGPTVEQYF.

The chain joins TRBV19 to TRBJ1-3; TCRdb picks TRBD1, but there is no DNA to check that call. Germline assignment: CDR1 LNHDA and CDR2 SQIVND (reference sequence). This CDR3 has 16 amino acids. The CDR3 loop is CASSIDPEGARNTIYF.

This rearrangement joins TRBV13 to TRBJ2-7; TCRdb proposes TRBD2, but this gene call is untestable without DNA. Germline V gene lookup returns CDR1 PRHDT and CDR2 FYEKMQ (reference sequence). This CDR3 comprises 12 residues. The CDR3 region is CASSRGGSEQYF. Based on the CDR3 plus reference TRBV13 and TRBJ2-7, the full variable domain is AAGVIQSPRHLIKEKRETATLKCYPIPRHDTVYWYQQGPGQDPQFLISFYEKMQSDKGSIPDRFSAQQFSDYHSELNMSSLELGDSALYFCASSRGGSEQYFGPGTRLTVT.

The chain combines TRBV4-3 with TRBJ1-5; TCRdb's D call of TRBD1 is untestable without DNA. This CDR3 has 13 residues. CDR1 is LGHNA, CDR2 YSLEER, per germline. The CDR3 here is CASSPDRGQTQHF.

The chain links TRBV29-1 to TRBJ2-1; TCRdb picks TRBD2, but there is no DNA to check that call. CDR3 length equals 15 residues. The germline V gene encodes CDR1 SQVTM and CDR2 ANQGSEA. This CDR3 is CSVRTSGSSYNEQFF.

The chain combines TRBV2 with TRBJ2-3; TCRdb selects TRBD2, and the lack of DNA leaves this call unchecked. CDR3 length equals 17 residues. CDR1 SNHLY and CDR2 FYNNEI come from the germline V gene. The CDR3 spells CAGSPLNRPGPTDTQYF.